This T cell receptor beta chain was obtained from a study of T-cell memory formation after mild COVID-19. The V end lost 6 bases, the J end lost 5 bases, and 26 bases lay between the germline ends. This CDR3 comprises 17 residues. Germline CDR1 is SQVTM and CDR2 is ANQGSEA. Sample barcodes and UMIs were carried by the TCR alpha and TCR beta cDNA libraries that 5'RACE generated with constant-segment primers. Each CDR3 protein gets one entry after TCRdb re-called the 5' RACE reads with MiXCR. Of hundreds of thousands of distinct CDR3 sequences in the sample, around a sixth were seen once. Notes on the study in general: Certain responding clones were present in pre-infection memory, suggesting participation of cross-reactive memory.

This clonotype showed up many times. Its antigen is still unknown. The sequencing input was PBMCs or a T cell subset sorted from them (not recorded which). The receptor was derived from an adult woman who had mild COVID-19 (a few samples of this study predate the infection). Cell type and time point are not known. The chain links TRBV29-1 to TRBJ2-1; D possibly matches TRBD1 or TRBD2 (5 bases each). This chain's CDR3 is CSVLPGPQWGNHNEQFF. Written as DNA, the CDR3 is TGCAGCGTGCTTCCCGGGCCTCAGTGGGGGAACCACAATGAGCAGTTCTTC.